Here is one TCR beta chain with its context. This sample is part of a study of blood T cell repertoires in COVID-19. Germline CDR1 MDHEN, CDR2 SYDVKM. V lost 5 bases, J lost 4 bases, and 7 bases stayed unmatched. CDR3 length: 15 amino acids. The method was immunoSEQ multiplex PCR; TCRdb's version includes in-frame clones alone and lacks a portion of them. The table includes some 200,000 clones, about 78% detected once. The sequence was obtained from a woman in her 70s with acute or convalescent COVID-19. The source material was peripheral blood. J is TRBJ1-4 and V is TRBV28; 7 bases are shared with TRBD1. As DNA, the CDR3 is TGTGCCAGCAGTCCAACGACAGGGCGTAATGAAAAACTGTTTTTT. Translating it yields CASSPTTGRNEKLFF. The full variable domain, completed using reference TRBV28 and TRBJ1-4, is DVKVTQSSRYLVKRTGEKVFLECVQDMDHENMFWYRQDPGLGLRLIYFSYDVKMKEKGDIPEGYSVSREKKERFSLILESASTNQTSMYLCASSPTTGRNEKLFFGSGTQLSVL.